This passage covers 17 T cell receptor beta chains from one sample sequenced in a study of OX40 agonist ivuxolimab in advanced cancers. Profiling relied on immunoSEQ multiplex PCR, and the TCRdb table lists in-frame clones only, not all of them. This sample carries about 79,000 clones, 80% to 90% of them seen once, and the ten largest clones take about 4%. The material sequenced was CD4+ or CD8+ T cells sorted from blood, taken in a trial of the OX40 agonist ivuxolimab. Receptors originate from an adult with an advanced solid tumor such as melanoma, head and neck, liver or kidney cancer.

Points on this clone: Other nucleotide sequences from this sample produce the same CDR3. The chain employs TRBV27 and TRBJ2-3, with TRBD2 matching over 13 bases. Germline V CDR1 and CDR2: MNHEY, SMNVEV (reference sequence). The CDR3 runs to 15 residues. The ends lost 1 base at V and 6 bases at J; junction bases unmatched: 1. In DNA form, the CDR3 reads TGTGCCAGCAGTTTATTGACTAGCGGGGGGGATACGCAGTATTTT. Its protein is CASSLLTSGGDTQYF.

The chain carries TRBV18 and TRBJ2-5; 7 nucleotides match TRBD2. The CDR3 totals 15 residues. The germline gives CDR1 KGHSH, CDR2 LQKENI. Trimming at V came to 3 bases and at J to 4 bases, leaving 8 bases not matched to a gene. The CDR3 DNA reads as TGTGCCAGCTCACCCATGGCGGGAGACGTAGAGACCCAGTACTTC. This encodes CASSPMAGDVETQYF.

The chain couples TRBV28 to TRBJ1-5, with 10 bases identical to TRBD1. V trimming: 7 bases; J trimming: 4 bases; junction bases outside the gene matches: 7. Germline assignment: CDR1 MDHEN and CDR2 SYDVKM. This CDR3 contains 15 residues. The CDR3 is CASNLGTGENQPQHF. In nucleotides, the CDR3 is TGTGCCAGCAACCTCGGGACAGGGGAAAATCAGCCCCAGCATTTT.

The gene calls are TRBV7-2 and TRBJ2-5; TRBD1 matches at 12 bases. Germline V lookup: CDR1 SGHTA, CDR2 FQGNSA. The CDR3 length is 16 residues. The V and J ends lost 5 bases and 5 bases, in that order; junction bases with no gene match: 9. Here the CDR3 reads CASSRTRDRGHETQYF. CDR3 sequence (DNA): TGTGCCAGCAGCAGAACCCGGGACAGGGGGCATGAGACCCAGTACTTC.

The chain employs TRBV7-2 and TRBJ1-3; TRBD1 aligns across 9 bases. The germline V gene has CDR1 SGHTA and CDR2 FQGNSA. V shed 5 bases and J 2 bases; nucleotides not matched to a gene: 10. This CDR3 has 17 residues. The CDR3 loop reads CASSRSQTGGTGNTIYF. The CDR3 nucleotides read TGTGCCAGCAGCCGGAGTCAGACAGGGGGTACTGGAAACACCATATATTTT.

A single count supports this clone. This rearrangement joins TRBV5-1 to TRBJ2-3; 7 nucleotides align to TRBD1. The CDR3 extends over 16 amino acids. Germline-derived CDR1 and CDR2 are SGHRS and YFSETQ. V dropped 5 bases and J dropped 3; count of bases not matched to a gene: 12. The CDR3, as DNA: TGCGCCAGCAGTTTCGGACAGACAGGGAAGACAGATACGCAGTATTTT. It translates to CASSFGQTGKTDTQYF.

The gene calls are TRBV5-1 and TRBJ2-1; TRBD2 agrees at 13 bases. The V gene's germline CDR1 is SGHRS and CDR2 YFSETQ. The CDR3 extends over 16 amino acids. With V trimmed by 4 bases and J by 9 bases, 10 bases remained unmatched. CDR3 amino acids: CASSKGLAGSIGEQFF. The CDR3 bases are TGCGCCAGCAGCAAGGGACTAGCGGGAAGTATAGGTGAGCAGTTCTTC.

CDR3 sequence (DNA): TGTGCCAGCAGGGGATGGGGCACAGATACGCAGTATTTT. Protein sequence: CASRGWGTDTQYF. The chain has TRBV5-6 and TRBJ2-3; no clear D gene. The V and J ends lost 5 bases and 1 base respectively, with 8 bases between them. This CDR3 spans 13 amino acids. Per germline, CDR1 SGHDT and CDR2 YYEEEE.

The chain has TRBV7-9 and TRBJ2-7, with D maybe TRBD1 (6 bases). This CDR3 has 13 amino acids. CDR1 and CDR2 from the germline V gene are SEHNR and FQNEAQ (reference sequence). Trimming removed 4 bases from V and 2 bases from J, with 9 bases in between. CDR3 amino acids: CASSSEGAYEQYF. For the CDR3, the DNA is TGTGCCAGCAGCTCCGAGGGGGCCTACGAGCAGTACTTC. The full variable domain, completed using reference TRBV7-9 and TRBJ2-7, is DTGVSQNPRHKITKRGQNVTFRCDPISEHNRLYWYRQTLGQGPEFLTYFQNEAQLEKSRLLSDRFSAERPKGSFSTLEIQRTEQGDSAMYLCASSSEGAYEQYFGPGTRLTVT.

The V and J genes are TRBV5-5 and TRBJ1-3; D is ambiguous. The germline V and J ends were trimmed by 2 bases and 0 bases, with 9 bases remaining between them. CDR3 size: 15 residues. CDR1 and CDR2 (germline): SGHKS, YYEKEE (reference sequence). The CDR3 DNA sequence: TGTGCCAGCAGCTTCCTGGCGACCTCTGGAAACACCATATATTTT. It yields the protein CASSFLATSGNTIYF.

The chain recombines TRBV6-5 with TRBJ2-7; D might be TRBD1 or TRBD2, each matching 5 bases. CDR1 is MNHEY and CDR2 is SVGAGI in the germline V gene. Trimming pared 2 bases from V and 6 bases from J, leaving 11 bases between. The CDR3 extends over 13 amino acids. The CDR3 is CASSYGGAREQYF. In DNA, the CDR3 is TGTGCCAGCAGTTACGGGGGTGCCCGCGAGCAGTACTTC.

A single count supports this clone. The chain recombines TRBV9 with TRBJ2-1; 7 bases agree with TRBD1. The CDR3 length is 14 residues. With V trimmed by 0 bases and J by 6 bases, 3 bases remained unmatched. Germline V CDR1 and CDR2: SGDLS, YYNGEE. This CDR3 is CASSVVAGGNEQFF. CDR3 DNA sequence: TGTGCCAGCAGCGTAGTCGCAGGGGGCAATGAGCAGTTCTTC.

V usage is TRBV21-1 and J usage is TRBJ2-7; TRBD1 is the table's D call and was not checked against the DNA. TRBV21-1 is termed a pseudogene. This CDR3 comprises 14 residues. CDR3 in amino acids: CASSPRTGAGEQYF. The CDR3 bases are TGTGCCAGCAGCCCCCGGACAGGGGCTGGCGAGCAGTACTTC.

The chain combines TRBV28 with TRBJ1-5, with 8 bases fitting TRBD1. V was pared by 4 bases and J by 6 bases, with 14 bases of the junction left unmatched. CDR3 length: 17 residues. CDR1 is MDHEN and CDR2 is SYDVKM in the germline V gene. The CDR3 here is CASSSSLGQGELQPQHF. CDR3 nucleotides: TGTGCCAGCAGTTCCTCACTAGGACAGGGCGAACTTCAGCCCCAGCATTTT.

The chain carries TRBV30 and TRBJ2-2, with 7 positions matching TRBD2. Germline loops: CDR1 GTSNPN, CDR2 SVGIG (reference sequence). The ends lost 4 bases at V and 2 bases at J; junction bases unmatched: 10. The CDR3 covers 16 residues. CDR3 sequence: CAWTGGASGNTGELFF. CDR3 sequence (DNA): TGTGCCTGGACCGGTGGGGCTAGCGGTAACACCGGGGAGCTGTTTTTT.

The CDR3 DNA is TGCGCCAGCAGCTTGGATGGATCTAGCACAGATACGCAGTATTTT. It specifies CASSLDGSSTDTQYF. The chain links TRBV5-1 to TRBJ2-3; D remains ambiguous. The germline V gene encodes CDR1 SGHRS and CDR2 YFSETQ. V was pared by 0 bases and J by 0 bases, with 8 bases between. The CDR3 runs 15 residues.

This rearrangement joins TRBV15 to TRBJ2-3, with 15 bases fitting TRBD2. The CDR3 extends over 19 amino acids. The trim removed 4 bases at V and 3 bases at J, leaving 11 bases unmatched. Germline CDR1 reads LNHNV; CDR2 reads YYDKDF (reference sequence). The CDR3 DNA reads TGTGCCACCAGCATGGGACTAGCGGGAGGAGGGGGTTGGACAGATACGCAGTATTTT. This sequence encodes CATSMGLAGGGGWTDTQYF.